This TCR beta chain appears in the sequencing data of a study of Ad26.COV2.S vaccination and SARS-CoV-2 variants (dated by TCRdb to the early 2020s). About the full investigation: Donors in the vaccine arm were drawn from COV1001, a phase I-IIa trial of Ad26.COV2.S in healthy adults that was multicentre, randomized, double-blind and placebo-controlled. Dosing of Ad26.COV2.S was intramuscular, at either 5x10^10 or 1x10^11 viral particles, delivered as one shot or as two shots spaced 56 days apart. The specificity and breadth of SARS-CoV-2-reactive T cell receptors after Ad26.COV2.S vaccination were assessed by TCRbeta repertoire sequencing. A total of some 30 samples were included in the TCR-sequenced set, comprising 19 Ad26.COV2.S vaccine recipients, 5 placebo recipients and 8 SARS-CoV-2 convalescent individuals. Trial participants were randomized into five groups of five, in which low-dose or high-dose Ad26.COV2.S was given once or twice, or placebo was given on both occasions. Investigators did not know the trial group allocation while performing experiments and assessing outcomes. Overall results and qualifications from the work: Comparable non-spike TCR breadth was observed between vaccine and placebo recipients, consistent with only spike being contained in the vaccine. Compared with placebo recipients, Ad26.COV2.S recipients showed higher spike-specific TCR breadth (P = 0.0014). Substantial breadth of spike-specific CD8+ and CD4+ T cell responses was reported after vaccination. The study was not powered to compare responses between vaccine doses or regimens. It was noted by the authors that total T cell responses may have been underestimated by the TCR breadth and depth analyses.

Note on this clone: No cognate antigen has been identified for it. No qualities accompany the bases; no much larger clone lies one base away.

The sample's treatment or condition label is to be understood as: roughly 18 received Ad26.COV2.S at low or high dose, single or two shots; several received placebo; per-sample allocation not given. Repertoires of vaccine and placebo recipients were sequenced from samples collected on day 63 after the first injection. In Cohort 1b, about two dozen adults aged 18-55 years were enrolled at a single site in Boston, USA, between 29 July and 7 August 2020. Ad26.COV2.S was a replication-incompetent adenovirus type 26 vector expressing a prefusion-stabilized SARS-CoV-2 spike protein from the original Wuhan strain. TCRbeta CDR3 regions were sequenced with the immunoSEQ Assay. After extraction, genomic DNA underwent amplification by bias-controlled multiplex PCR, followed by high-throughput sequencing. The study's processing was this. To quantify the absolute abundance of every unique TCRbeta CDR3 region, sequences were collapsed and filtered. T cell fraction was estimated by normalizing TCRbeta template counts to usable DNA, with usable DNA measured through amplification of reference genes found in all nucleated cells. Repertoire TCRs were annotated as SARS-CoV-2-specific when V gene, CDR3 amino acid sequence and J gene were exactly matched to a known reactive TCR set. The reference SARS-CoV-2 TCR set was derived from MIRA and filtered for enrichment in COVID-19-positive ImmuneCODE repertoires, a step that removed public or cross-reactive TCRs. Based on the MIRA antigens, annotated TCRs were further analysed at the level of specific ORF or position within ORF. Breadth was defined as annotated unique rearrangements over total unique productive rearrangements; depth was the summed frequency of those rearrangements. Group comparisons of TCR breadth used two-sided Wilcoxon rank-sum tests. The table was pulled from immuneACCESS by TCRdb, which kept in-frame rearrangements only. Such tables lose some clones; where checked, under half of the loss comes from unresolved V genes, and the rest has no known cause. V, J and clone size were drawn from that table, and D and trimming were deduced from the DNA. The sample contains 380,000 or so clones, about 86% of them found a single time. Clones ranked in the top ten supply about 10% of the sample.

CDR1 and CDR2 are drawn from the germline V gene: MRHNA, SNTAGT. Deletion took 3 bases off V and 2 bases off J, with a span of 8 bases between the germline ends. Its CDR3 holds 14 amino acids, cysteine through phenylalanine. The only DNA kept is the CDR3, 42 bases in frame from the first base. Sequenced here: peripheral blood, sampled in a trial of Ad26.COV2.S vaccine versus placebo. The V and J segments used are TRBV6-4 and TRBJ1-5; no D gene is confidently identified. The sequence came from a person between 18 and 59 years old who received the Ad26.COV2.S COVID-19 vaccine or a placebo. The DNA sequence follows: TGTGCCAGCAGTGAATCCGGGGGCAATCAGCCCCAGCATTTT. It encodes CASSESGGNQPQHF.